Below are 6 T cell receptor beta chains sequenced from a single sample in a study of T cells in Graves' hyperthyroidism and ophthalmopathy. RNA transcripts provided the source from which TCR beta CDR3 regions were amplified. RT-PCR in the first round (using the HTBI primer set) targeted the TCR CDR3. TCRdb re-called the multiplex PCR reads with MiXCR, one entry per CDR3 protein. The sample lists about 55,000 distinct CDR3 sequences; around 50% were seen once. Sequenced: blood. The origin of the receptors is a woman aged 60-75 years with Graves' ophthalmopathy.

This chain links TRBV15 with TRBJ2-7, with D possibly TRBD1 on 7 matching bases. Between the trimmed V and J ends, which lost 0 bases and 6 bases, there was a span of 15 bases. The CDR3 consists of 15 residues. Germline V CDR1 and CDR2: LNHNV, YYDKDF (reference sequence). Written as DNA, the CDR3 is TGTGCCACCAGCAGAGATGGGAGACAGGGAGGCGAGCAGTACGTC. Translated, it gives CATSRDGRQGGEQYV.

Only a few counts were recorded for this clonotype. CDR3 in DNA: TGTGCCAGCAGGTCCGAACCCGGACGGTTCTACGAGCAGTACTTC. This codes for CASRSEPGRFYEQYF. This chain links TRBV7-2 with TRBJ2-7; D is undetermined. Germline V CDR1 and CDR2: SGHTA, FQGNSA. The CDR3 covers 15 residues. Trimming took off 6 bases at V and 3 bases at J, with 18 bases between the two ends.

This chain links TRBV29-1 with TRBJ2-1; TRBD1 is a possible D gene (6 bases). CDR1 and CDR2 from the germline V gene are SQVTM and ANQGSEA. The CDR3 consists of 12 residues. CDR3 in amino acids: CSFSGVYNEQFF. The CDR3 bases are TGCAGTTTCTCAGGGGTATACAATGAGCAGTTCTTC.

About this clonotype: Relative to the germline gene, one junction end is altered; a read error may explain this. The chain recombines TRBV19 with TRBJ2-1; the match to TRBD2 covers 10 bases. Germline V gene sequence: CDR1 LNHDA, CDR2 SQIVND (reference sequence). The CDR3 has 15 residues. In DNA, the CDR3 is TGTGCCAGTAGTATCGCTAGCGGGGGTAACAATGAGCAATTCTTC. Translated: CASSIASGGNNEQFF.

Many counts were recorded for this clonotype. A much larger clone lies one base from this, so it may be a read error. CDR3 protein: CASSLAGVVYEQYF. The DNA of the CDR3 is TGTGCCAGCAGCTTAGCGGGAGTCGTCTACGAGCAGTACTTC. The V gene is TRBV13, the J gene TRBJ2-7; TRBD2 might be the D (6 bases). V was clipped by 1 base and J by 3 bases, with 10 bases between them. The CDR3 spans 14 residues. Per the germline V gene, CDR1 is PRHDT and CDR2 is FYEKMQ (reference sequence).

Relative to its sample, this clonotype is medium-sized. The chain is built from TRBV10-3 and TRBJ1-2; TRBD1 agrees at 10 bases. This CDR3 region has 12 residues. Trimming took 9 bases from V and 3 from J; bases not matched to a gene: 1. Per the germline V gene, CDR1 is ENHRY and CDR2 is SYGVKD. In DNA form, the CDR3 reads TGTGCCATGACAGGGGGCGACTATGGCTACACCTTC. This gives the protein CAMTGGDYGYTF.